The clone carrying this T cell receptor beta chain was seen only a few times. In germline, CDR1 is MNHEY, CDR2 SMNVEV (reference sequence). The CDR3 has 15 amino acids. V lost 3 bases, J lost 4 bases, and 7 bases stayed unmatched. In the source study's methods: Counts of nucleated cells, estimated from reference gene primer amplification, were obtained. Profiled with immunoSEQ multiplex PCR; TCRdb holds only in-frame clones, not every one. V and J calls and clone size are given by that table; D and trimming were obtained from the DNA. In the table there are about 180,000 clones, roughly three quarters of which are singletons. These data belong to a study of blood T cell repertoires in COVID-19. Looking at the study overall: Samples taken during acute and convalescent COVID-19 were collected in the United States, Italy and Spain.

The chain couples TRBV27 to TRBJ1-2, with 8 bases fitting TRBD1. Sequencing was carried out using peripheral blood. The origin of this receptor is an elderly woman with COVID-19, enrolled during active disease. CDR3 residues: CASSFGQGAPYGYTF. CDR3 bases: TGTGCCAGCAGTTTCGGACAGGGAGCCCCCTATGGCTACACCTTC.